The 28 T cell receptor beta chains below all came from one sample that was sequenced in a study of blood T cell repertoires in COVID-19. Using immunoSEQ multiplex PCR, the repertoire was profiled, and TCRdb retains in-frame clones only, with some absent. The sample has over 75,000 clones; about 82% are singletons. The sequencing sample was made of peripheral blood. Every receptor here comes from a human donor in a cohort sampled during active COVID-19.

The chain has TRBV10-3 and TRBJ2-5, with a tentative D call TRBD2 (5 bases). Germline V gene lookup returns CDR1 ENHRY and CDR2 SYGVKD. Trimming shortened V by 8 bases and J by 1 base, and 11 bases separated the two germline ends. This CDR3 has 13 residues. The CDR3 protein is CAISEGSQETQYF. The DNA for the CDR3 is TGTGCCATCTCCGAGGGCAGCCAAGAGACCCAGTACTTC.

V and J are TRBV28 and TRBJ2-7; TRBD1 agrees at 9 bases. V lost 5 bases and J lost 9; bases outside the gene matches: 14. The germline gives CDR1 MDHEN, CDR2 SYDVKM. This CDR3 contains 15 residues. The CDR3 bases are TGTGCCAGCAGTAGCGGACAGGGGAAGGGGTTGGGGCAGTACTTC. This sequence encodes CASSSGQGKGLGQYF.

The genes are TRBV7-2 and TRBJ2-3, with 8 positions matching TRBD1. V lost 0 bases, J lost 1 base, and 0 bases stayed unmatched. CDR3 length equals 15 residues. Germline V gene lookup returns CDR1 SGHTA and CDR2 FQGNSA. CDR3 sequence: CASSLAGQGTDTQYF. CDR3 sequence (DNA): TGTGCCAGCAGCTTAGCGGGACAGGGCACAGATACGCAGTATTTT.

This chain links TRBV7-9 with TRBJ2-2, with 9 bases lining up with TRBD2. J gave up 6 bases and V 1 base, and 3 bases lay outside the gene matches. This CDR3 contains 15 residues. CDR1 is SEHNR, CDR2 FQNEAQ, per germline (reference sequence). The CDR3 DNA is TGTGCCAGCAGCTTAGGGACTAGCGCCGCCGGGGAGCTGTTTTTT. The encoded protein is CASSLGTSAAGELFF.

This chain connects TRBV29-1 to TRBJ2-2; tentatively, D is TRBD1 (5 bases). V lost 4 bases and J lost 5, with 14 bases in between. The CDR3 totals 14 residues. Per germline, CDR1 SQVTM and CDR2 ANQGSEA. DNA of the CDR3: TGCAGCGTTGCCAGGAGCAGGGATACCGGGGAGCTGTTTTTT. This sequence encodes CSVARSRDTGELFF.

The chain carries TRBV3-1 (or the pseudogene TRBV3-2) and TRBJ1-3; weak D call: TRBD1 (6 bases). Germline V gives CDR1 LGHDT, CDR2 YNNKEL (reference sequence). The V end lost 6 bases, the J end lost 1 base, and 16 bases lay between the germline ends. The length of the CDR3 is 16 residues. The CDR3 is CASSRAGVPSGNTIYF. The CDR3 DNA sequence: TGTGCCAGCAGTCGGGCAGGGGTCCCTTCTGGAAACACCATATATTTT.

The chain joins TRBV7-9 to TRBJ1-6; no reliable D call. CDR1 and CDR2 from the germline V gene are SEHNR and FQNEAQ (reference sequence). The V and J ends lost 2 bases and 8 bases respectively, with 10 bases between them. The CDR3 has 14 amino acids. The CDR3 is CASSLSLSYSPLHF. The CDR3 DNA is TGTGCCAGCAGCTTAAGCCTGAGCTATTCACCCCTCCACTTT. Together with reference TRBV7-9 and TRBJ1-6, the CDR3 gives the full variable domain: DTGVSQNPRHKITKRGQNVTFRCDPISEHNRLYWYRQTLGQGPEFLTYFQNEAQLEKSRLLSDRFSAERPKGSFSTLEIQRTEQGDSAMYLCASSLSLSYSPLHFGNGTRLTVT.

This chain connects TRBV7-9 to TRBJ1-5, with 9 bases lining up with TRBD1. Germline CDR1 reads SEHNR; CDR2 reads FQNEAQ (reference sequence). V shed 5 bases and J 8 bases; nucleotides not matched to a gene: 1. The CDR3 spans 12 residues. CDR3 in DNA: TGTGCCAGCAGCAGGACAGGGGAGCCCCAGCATTTT. Residues: CASSRTGEPQHF.

The V and J genes are TRBV4-3 and TRBJ1-1; D gene unclear. From germline, CDR1 is LGHNA and CDR2 YSLEER. The CDR3 is 14 amino acids. The V end lost 0 bases, the J end lost 3 bases, and 8 bases lay between the germline ends. In nucleotides, the CDR3 is TGCGCCAGCAGCCAAGAGGCTGGAGACACTGAAGCTTTCTTT. It encodes CASSQEAGDTEAFF.

The CDR3 region is CASSSPWEHTEAFF. The CDR3 bases are TGTGCCAGCAGCTCCCCTTGGGAGCACACTGAAGCTTTCTTT. The chain joins TRBV5-4 to TRBJ1-1; no clear D gene. Germline CDR1 reads SGHNT; CDR2 reads YYREEE (reference sequence). The CDR3 runs to 14 residues. The V end was cut by 3 bases, the J end by 3 bases, with 12 bases between.

The table lists this clone with a count of one. The chain uses TRBV5-1 and TRBJ2-7; 10 positions agree with TRBD1. The CDR3 loop spans 15 amino acids. The V gene end was trimmed by 4 bases and the J gene end by 4 bases; junction bases not matched to a gene: 8. Germline CDR1 reads SGHRS; CDR2 reads YFSETQ. The CDR3 reads CASSPTGQGFYEQYF. The CDR3 nucleotides are TGCGCCAGCAGCCCCACGGGACAGGGGTTTTACGAGCAGTACTTC.

The chain employs TRBV29-1 and TRBJ1-2; 10 nucleotides agree with TRBD1. Germline V gene data show CDR1 as SQVTM and CDR2 as ANQGSEA. The CDR3 extends over 13 amino acids. With 5 bases clipped from V and 8 bases from J, the junction kept 8 bases outside the gene matches. CDR3 protein: CSVTRGTGEGYTF. The CDR3 nucleotides are TGCAGCGTTACTAGAGGGACAGGGGAGGGCTACACCTTC.

This clone was observed many times. The chain joins TRBV9 to TRBJ1-6; D not resolved. This CDR3 region has 15 residues. Germline-derived CDR1 and CDR2 are SGDLS and YYNGEE. Between the trimmed V and J ends, which lost 0 bases and 8 bases, there was a span of 12 bases. For the CDR3, the DNA is TGTGCCAGCAGCGTAGCAGCGGGATCAGATTCACCCCTCCACTTT. The encoded protein is CASSVAAGSDSPLHF.

Judged by abundance, this clone is medium-sized. The sample contains more than one DNA sequence encoding this CDR3. This chain uses TRBV7-9 with TRBJ2-7; 9 bases match TRBD1. CDR1 and CDR2 (germline): SEHNR, FQNEAQ (reference sequence). V shed 3 bases, J shed 6 bases, and the junction held 6 bases outside the gene matches. The CDR3 is 14 amino acids. The CDR3 bases are TGTGCCAGCAGCTTGACCGGGACAGGGACCGAGCAGTACTTC. Its protein is CASSLTGTGTEQYF.

The chain employs TRBV10-2 and TRBJ2-5; unclear D gene. Trimming shortened V by 5 bases and J by 1 base, and 5 bases separated the two germline ends. This CDR3 contains 12 residues. From germline, CDR1 is WSHSY and CDR2 SAAADI. The CDR3 sequence is CASSSSQETQYF. Written as DNA, the CDR3 is TGCGCCAGCAGTTCTTCCCAAGAGACCCAGTACTTC.

V usage is TRBV27 and J usage is TRBJ1-1, with 9 bases that match TRBD1. This CDR3 is built from 15 residues. With V trimmed by 4 bases and J by 7 bases, 10 bases remained unmatched. The germline gives CDR1 MNHEY, CDR2 SMNVEV (reference sequence). As DNA, the CDR3 is TGTGCCAGCAGTTCGGGACAGGGACCATATAGTGAAGCTTTCTTT. This codes for CASSSGQGPYSEAFF.

The CDR3 DNA sequence: TGTGCCTGGACCGAAGGACTAGCGGTTTATGCTGGGGCCAACGTCCTGACTTTC. It encodes CAWTEGLAVYAGANVLTF. The rearrangement joins TRBV30 to TRBJ2-6, with 10 bases fitting TRBD2. The junction had 11 bases not matched to a gene; V was cut back by 4 bases and J by 2 bases. The CDR3 totals 18 residues. CDR1 GTSNPN and CDR2 SVGIG come from the germline V gene (reference sequence).

The V gene is TRBV4-3, the J gene TRBJ2-1, with D maybe TRBD2 (7 bases). This CDR3 comprises 14 residues. The germline V and J ends were trimmed by 0 bases and 10 bases, with 13 bases remaining between them. Germline CDR1 LGHNA, CDR2 YSLEER. The CDR3 nucleotides are TGCGCCAGCAGCCAAGAAGCAAGGGGGGGGGAGCAGTTCTTC. Amino acid sequence: CASSQEARGGEQFF.

Note on this clone: At the DNA level, this CDR3 is encoded by other sequences in the same sample as well. The chain is built from TRBV18 and TRBJ2-5; D may be TRBD2 (5 bases). V lost 3 bases and J 5 bases, leaving 10 bases between the germline ends. Germline-derived CDR1 and CDR2 are KGHSH and LQKENI. This CDR3 comprises 13 residues. This CDR3 is CASSPGRGETQYF. CDR3 nucleotides: TGTGCCAGCTCACCCGGCAGAGGGGAGACCCAGTACTTC.

V and J are TRBV28 and TRBJ2-1, with a weak D call TRBD2 (6 bases). The CDR3 has 16 amino acids. The ends were cut back, 4 bases at V and 2 bases at J, with 15 bases in the middle. CDR1 and CDR2 (germline): MDHEN, SYDVKM. The CDR3 coding sequence is TGTGCCAGCAGTTCTCCCGGGACTCCAACCTACAATGAGCAGTTCTTC. Amino acids: CASSSPGTPTYNEQFF.

This chain joins TRBV6-5 and TRBJ1-1; D might be TRBD1 (6 bases). The CDR3 contains 15 residues. Trimming left V 10 bases short and J 0 bases short, with 18 bases between. CDR1 MNHEY and CDR2 SVGAGI come from the germline V gene. The CDR3 bases are TGTGCCACCCTTAGGACAGCTATAATGAACACTGAAGCTTTCTTT. Encoded protein: CATLRTAIMNTEAFF.

The chain is built from TRBV5-1 and TRBJ2-1; 11 bases match TRBD2. Germline V gene data show CDR1 as SGHRS and CDR2 as YFSETQ. V trimming: 1 base; J trimming: 2 bases; junction bases outside the gene matches: 2. The CDR3 is 16 residues long. The CDR3 DNA sequence: TGCGCCAGCAGCTTGACTAGCGGGAGTACCTACAATGAGCAGTTCTTC. This encodes CASSLTSGSTYNEQFF.

The chain joins TRBV19 to TRBJ2-1; TRBD2 agrees at 9 bases. V shed 2 bases, J shed 5 bases, and the junction held 4 bases outside the gene matches. In germline, CDR1 is LNHDA, CDR2 SQIVND (reference sequence). The length of the CDR3 is 15 residues. The CDR3 bases are TGTGCCAGTAGTATAATGGCGGGAGGGCACAATGAGCAGTTCTTC. Its translation is CASSIMAGGHNEQFF.

The chain combines TRBV6-5 with TRBJ2-7, with 11 nucleotides matching TRBD2. Trimming cost V 6 bases and J 6 bases; bases outside gene matches: 7. This CDR3 is built from 14 residues. CDR1 is MNHEY and CDR2 is SVGAGI in the germline V gene. CDR3 sequence: CASRSSGGLVEQYF. CDR3 nucleotides: TGTGCCAGCAGGTCTAGCGGGGGGTTAGTCGAGCAGTACTTC.

This CDR3 is CASSPSGTGPGQPQHF. For the CDR3, the DNA is TGTGCCAGCTCACCCTCCGGGACAGGGCCTGGTCAGCCCCAGCATTTT. The chain recombines TRBV18 with TRBJ1-5, with TRBD1 matching 9 bases. Germline trimming cut 3 bases from V and 6 bases from J; bases unmatched to any gene: 9. This CDR3 is built from 16 residues. Germline V gene lookup returns CDR1 KGHSH and CDR2 LQKENI.

This chain connects TRBV12-3 or TRBV12-4 to TRBJ2-1; D might be TRBD2 (5 bases). This CDR3 has 13 residues. V dropped 6 bases and J dropped 10 bases, with 16 bases sitting between them. In DNA, the CDR3 is TGTGCCAGCAGCCTGGACGGGAATAAGGAGCAGTTCTTC. This sequence encodes CASSLDGNKEQFF.

V and J are TRBV6-2 or TRBV6-3 and TRBJ1-1; D ambiguous. The CDR3 contains 12 residues. With 5 bases removed from V and 4 bases from J, the gap between germline ends came to 8 bases. The germline CDR1 and CDR2 sequences are MNHEY and SVGEGT. The CDR3 coding sequence is TGTGCCAGCAGTCGATCAGGCACTGAAGCTTTCTTT. It translates to CASSRSGTEAFF.

The rearrangement uses TRBV4-3 and TRBJ2-3; 8 bases map to TRBD1. The CDR3 sequence is 18 residues long. V lost 0 bases, J lost 7 bases, and 15 bases stayed unmatched. Germline V CDR1 and CDR2: LGHNA, YSLEER. CDR3 DNA sequence: TGCGCCAGCAGCCAAGATGCCTCCGGGACAGGAGGAATAAATACGCAGTATTTT. It encodes CASSQDASGTGGINTQYF.